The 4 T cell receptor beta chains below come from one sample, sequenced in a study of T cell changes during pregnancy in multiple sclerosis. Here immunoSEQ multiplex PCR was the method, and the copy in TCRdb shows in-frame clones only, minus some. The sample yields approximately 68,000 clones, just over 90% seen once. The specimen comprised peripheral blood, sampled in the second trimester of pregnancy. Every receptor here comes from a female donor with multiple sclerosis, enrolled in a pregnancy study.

DNA for the CDR3: TGTGCCTGGAGAATCCAGGGCTCTGGAAACACCATATATTTT. Amino acids: CAWRIQGSGNTIYF. This rearrangement joins TRBV30 to TRBJ1-3; the D gene is possibly TRBD1 (5 bases). V lost 3 bases, J lost 0 bases, and 9 bases lay in between. Germline assignment: CDR1 GTSNPN and CDR2 SVGIG (reference sequence). The CDR3 has 14 amino acids. Full variable domain (rest looked up from reference TRBV30 and TRBJ1-3): SQTIHQWPATLVQPVGSPLSLECTVEGTSNPNLYWYRQAAGRGLQLLFYSVGIGQISSEVPQNLSASRPQDRQFILSSKKLLLSDSGFYLCAWRIQGSGNTIYFGEGSWLTVV.

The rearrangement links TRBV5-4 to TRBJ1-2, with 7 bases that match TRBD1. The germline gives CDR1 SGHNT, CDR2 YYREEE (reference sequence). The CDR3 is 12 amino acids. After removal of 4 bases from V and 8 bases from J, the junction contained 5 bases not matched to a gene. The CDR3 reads CASSTGEGGYTF. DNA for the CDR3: TGTGCCAGCAGCACAGGGGAAGGAGGCTACACCTTC.

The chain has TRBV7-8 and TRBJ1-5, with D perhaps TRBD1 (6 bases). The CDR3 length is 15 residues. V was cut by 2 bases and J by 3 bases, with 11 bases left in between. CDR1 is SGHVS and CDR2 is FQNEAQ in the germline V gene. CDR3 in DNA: TGTGCCAGCAGCTTAATTACAGGGCCCAATCAGCCCCAGCATTTT. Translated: CASSLITGPNQPQHF.

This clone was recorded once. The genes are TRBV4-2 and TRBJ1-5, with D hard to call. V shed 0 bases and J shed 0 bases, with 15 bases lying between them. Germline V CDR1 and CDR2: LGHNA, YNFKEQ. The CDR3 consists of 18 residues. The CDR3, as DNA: TGTGCCAGCAGCCAAGATGTGGAGACTGTTTATAGCAATCAGCCCCAGCATTTT. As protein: CASSQDVETVYSNQPQHF.